One and the same sample provided the 9 T cell receptor beta chains below, sequenced in a study of T cell changes during pregnancy in multiple sclerosis. Data came from immunoSEQ multiplex PCR; TCRdb stores just in-frame clones and leaves some out. The sample has some 55,000 clones, approximately 90% seen once. The source material was peripheral blood from another person, used as feeder cells. These TCRs come from a human donor whose cells served as feeder cells for cultures in a pregnancy study.

Note on this clone: One end of the junction does not line up with germline, which may come from a read error. This specimen includes other DNA sequences encoding the same CDR3. The chain recombines TRBV7-2 with TRBJ2-5; 8 bases fit TRBD2. CDR3 length: 14 amino acids. Germline CDR1 SGHTA, CDR2 FQGNSA. The CDR3 region is CASSVGTSSETQYF. The CDR3, as DNA: TGCGCCAGCAGCGTCGGGACTAGTTCAGAGACCCAGTACTTC.

The chain couples TRBV27 to TRBJ1-5; D remains unclear. Trimming left V 5 bases short and J 4 bases short, with 12 bases between. Germline CDR1 is MNHEY and CDR2 is SMNVEV (reference sequence). The CDR3 spans 14 residues. CDR3 sequence: CASSQIKGNQPQHF. CDR3 DNA sequence: TGTGCCAGCAGTCAGATTAAAGGTAATCAGCCCCAGCATTTT.

The chain has TRBV18 and TRBJ2-2, with 13 bases identical to TRBD2. Germline V gives CDR1 KGHSH, CDR2 LQKENI. The CDR3 extends over 17 amino acids. The V gene end was trimmed by 3 bases and the J gene end by 3 bases; junction bases not matched to a gene: 4. The CDR3 protein is CASSPRTSGGDTGELFF. CDR3 nucleotide sequence: TGTGCCAGCTCACCGAGGACTAGCGGGGGTGACACCGGGGAGCTGTTTTTT.

The J gene is TRBJ1-1, the V gene TRBV30; D is perhaps TRBD1 (5 bases). V lost 3 bases to trimming and J lost 7 bases, with 12 bases between them. The CDR3 has 12 amino acids. The V gene's germline CDR1 is GTSNPN and CDR2 SVGIG (reference sequence). This CDR3 reads CAWSPTGLEAFF. As DNA, the CDR3 is TGTGCCTGGAGCCCTACGGGACTTGAAGCTTTCTTT.

This clone was picked up one time. The CDR3 region has the DNA TGTGCCAGCAAGGCCCTTCCCGGGGAGCTGTTTTTT. Protein: CASKALPGELFF. The rearrangement uses TRBV2 and TRBJ2-2; D remains ambiguous. The germline gives CDR1 SNHLY, CDR2 FYNNEI. V was cut by 7 bases and J by 6 bases, with 9 bases left in between. There are 12 residues in the CDR3. Looking up the rest from reference TRBV2 and TRBJ2-2 gives the full variable domain: EPEVTQTPSHQVTQMGQEVILRCVPISNHLYFYWYRQILGQKVEFLVSFYNNEISEKSEIFDDQFSVERPDGSNFTLKIRSTKLEDSAMYFCASKALPGELFFGEGSRLTVL.

This sequence joins TRBV19 and TRBJ1-2; D gene ambiguous. The germline gives CDR1 LNHDA, CDR2 SQIVND (reference sequence). V lost 1 base and J lost 8, with 5 bases in between. The CDR3 has 11 residues. The CDR3, as DNA: TGTGCCAGTAGTATAGCGGGCGGCTACACCTTC. Encoded protein: CASSIAGGYTF.

The CDR3 DNA follows: TGTGCCAGCAGTTTCACAGATACGCAGTATTTT. Its protein product is CASSFTDTQYF. The chain links TRBV28 to TRBJ2-3; D remains unclear. The length of the CDR3 is 11 residues. The V end lost 3 bases, the J end lost 2 bases, and 0 bases lay between the germline ends. Germline-derived CDR1 and CDR2 are MDHEN and SYDVKM.

This chain connects TRBV5-4 to TRBJ2-7, with 13 nucleotides matching TRBD2. This CDR3 contains 15 residues. Germline lookup yields CDR1 SGHNT and CDR2 YYREEE (reference sequence). J was trimmed by 3 bases and V by 3 bases; bases with no gene match: 3. The CDR3 region is CASSSGTSGNYEQYF. The DNA of the CDR3 is TGTGCCAGCAGCTCCGGGACTAGCGGGAACTACGAGCAGTACTTC.

Here the CDR3 reads CASSELGSGGNSPLHF. The CDR3 nucleotides read TGTGCCAGCAGTGAGCTGGGCTCCGGGGGTAATTCACCCCTCCACTTT. The chain joins TRBV2 to TRBJ1-6, with a possible D match to TRBD1 (5 bases). Germline V lookup: CDR1 SNHLY, CDR2 FYNNEI. The CDR3 runs to 16 residues. Trimming took off 3 bases at V and 6 bases at J, with 15 bases between the two ends.